This T cell receptor beta chain appears in the sequencing data of a study of blood T cell repertoires in COVID-19 (dated by TCRdb to 2018 to 2021). Context from the whole study: Samples covering the acute and convalescent phases of COVID-19 were provided by collaborators in the United States, Italy and Spain. The samples were drawn from two sources: the first 160 participants of the ongoing ImmuneRACE study, and over 1,000 subjects contributed by 6 global collaborators. The material from the prospective study consisted of cDNA or gDNA derived from T cells, B-cell-depleted T cells, or PBMCs. Where available, HLA class I and class II types were obtained from metadata supplied by the sample provider rather than from assay-based typing. The repertoires were released in a freely available public database meant as a resource for research on the immune response to SARS-CoV-2. The sample metadata nearly always contained a de-identified subject ID, COVID-19 status, age in years and sex. Deeply sampled blood TCRbeta repertoires from subjects exposed to, actively infected with, or recovered from COVID-19 were included in the dataset.

As concerns this clone: Its antigen is currently not known. No base quality information exists; no much larger clone differs at one position. This specimen includes other DNA sequences encoding the same CDR3.

Broad study findings and their caveats: How much clinical and demographic metadata was included differed by source and by participant, and the metadata was provided uncurated.

The collaborating institutions used their own protocols to collect whole blood in K2EDTA tubes. For TCRbeta analysis, collaborator samples were shipped as frozen whole blood, as isolated PBMCs, or as DNA extracted from either sample type. The immunoSEQ Assay, a bias-controlled multiplex PCR, was used to amplify TCRbeta CDR3 regions from genomic DNA. On the study's bioinformatics: Nucleated cell counts per sample were estimated from amplification of reference gene primers within the assay. To quantify the absolute abundance of each unique TCRbeta CDR3 rearrangement, sequence reads were collapsed and filtered. Productive Simpson clonality was computed per sample as the square root of Simpson's diversity index over productive rearrangements. As stored in TCRdb, this immuneACCESS dataset retains in-frame rearrangements with V and J assigned. A fraction of the clones does not appear; measured against another copy, unresolved V genes explain less than half of the discrepancy, and the remainder lacks a known reason. V, J and clone size were drawn from that table, and D and trimming were deduced from the DNA. This sample is represented by 150,000 or so clones; under 90% of them were singletons. In total, the top ten clones hold 35% to 40% of the sample.

The TCR originated in a human donor in a cohort sampled during active COVID-19. The sequenced sample was peripheral blood.

The sequenced DNA is TGTGCCAGCAGCTCCGGTTTTAGCACAGATACGCAGTATTTT. The encoded protein is CASSSGFSTDTQYF. The chain employs TRBV7-9 and TRBJ2-3; the D segment cannot be called with confidence. V was cut back by 4 bases and J by 0 bases, leaving a gap of 8 bases between them. The CDR3 sequence holds 14 residues, the cysteine and phenylalanine included. Solely the CDR3 DNA is kept, with 42 bases framed from the first base. CDR1 SEHNR and CDR2 FQNEAQ are derived from the germline V gene (reference sequence).